Listed here are 21 T cell receptor beta chains from one sample, sequenced in a study of spatial heterogeneity in lung cancer. One entry per CDR3 protein, called by TCRdb with MiXCR from the 5' RACE reads. The table records some 3,000 distinct CDR3 sequences, about 12% of them present only once. Specified time point: sample taken at primary tumor resection. Their antigens remain unidentified. Findings of the study overall: Intratumoral expanded alpha and beta TCR counts were found to track tumor mutation counts.

This specimen consisted of lung tumor tissue, obtained at surgery. The receptor source for this set is a male donor with early-stage non-small cell lung cancer.

This clonotype qualifies as medium-sized (0.01 to 0.1%). The chain couples TRBV5-1 to TRBJ2-4; D is possibly TRBD1 or TRBD2 (5 bases each). This CDR3 is 13 amino acids long. Germline CDR1 SGHRS, CDR2 YFSETQ. The ends were cut back, 2 bases at V and 8 bases at J, with 11 bases in the middle. CDR3 protein: CASSFEVGDIQYF. The CDR3 region has the DNA TGCGCCAGCAGCTTTGAGGTGGGGGACATTCAGTACTTC. The full variable domain, rest sourced from reference TRBV5-1 and TRBJ2-4, is KAGVTQTPRYLIKTRGQQVTLSCSPISGHRSVSWYQQTPGQGLQFLFEYFSETQRNKGNFPGRFSGRQFSNSRSEMNVSTLELGDSALYLCASSFEVGDIQYFGAGTRLSVL.

This clonotype qualifies as medium-sized. CDR3 amino acids: CASSLSGRRETQYF. The CDR3 region has the DNA TGTGCCAGCAGTCTCAGCGGGAGGCGGGAGACCCAGTACTTC. V and J are TRBV12-3 or TRBV12-4 and TRBJ2-5, with 9 nucleotides matching TRBD2. The CDR3 consists of 14 residues. V was clipped by 5 bases and J by 5 bases; unmatched bases: 6.

This rearrangement joins TRBV12-3 or TRBV12-4 to TRBJ2-5, with 7 bases aligning to TRBD2. The V gene end was trimmed by 5 bases and the J gene end by 7 bases; junction bases not matched to a gene: 10. This CDR3 has 14 residues. The CDR3 region is CASSTTQTGGTQYF. CDR3 DNA sequence: TGTGCCAGCAGTACCACCCAGACGGGGGGGACCCAGTACTTC.

Within the sample, this clonotype is medium-sized. The junction departs from the called germline gene at one end, perhaps through a read error. The V and J genes are TRBV28 and TRBJ1-1; 10 nucleotides line up with TRBD1. This CDR3 is built from 16 residues. CDR1 MDHEN and CDR2 SYDVKM come from the germline V gene. The CDR3 is CASSATGGAGNTEVFF. The CDR3 DNA reads TGTGCCAGCAGCGCGACAGGGGGCGCGGGGAACACTGAAGTTTTCTTT.

In its sample, this clonotype was seen many times. This chain links TRBV7-9 with TRBJ1-3; D is uncertain. The CDR3 spans 19 residues. Germline CDR1 reads SEHNR; CDR2 reads FQNEAQ (reference sequence). V was cut by 2 bases and J by 0 bases, with 20 bases left in between. The CDR3 region has the DNA TGTGCCAGCAGCTTATGGAGAGATTTTCCAACCACCTCTGGAAACACCATATATTTT. This gives the protein CASSLWRDFPTTSGNTIYF.

At least ten counts were recorded for this clonotype. V gene TRBV12-3 or TRBV12-4 combines with J gene TRBJ2-1, with 10 positions matching TRBD2. V lost 4 bases to trimming and J lost 1 base; unmatched junction nucleotides: 4. This CDR3 spans 16 amino acids. DNA of the CDR3: TGTGCCAGCAGTTCCCGACTAGCGGGTTCCTACAATGAGCAGTTCTTC. Amino acids: CASSSRLAGSYNEQFF.

This clonotype has more than one count but fewer than ten. The chain carries TRBV12-3 or TRBV12-4 and TRBJ2-7, with D perhaps being TRBD1 or TRBD2 (5 bases each). Trimming pared 3 bases from V and 0 bases from J, leaving 15 bases between. This CDR3 has 16 amino acids. The CDR3 protein is CASSFLWDGSSYEQYF. The CDR3 region has the DNA TGTGCCAGCAGTTTCCTTTGGGACGGCAGCTCCTACGAGCAGTACTTC.

This clonotype was seen once. The rearrangement uses TRBV9 and TRBJ2-1, with 11 bases that match TRBD2. The CDR3 is 20 amino acids. The V gene's germline CDR1 is SGDLS and CDR2 YYNGEE. V lost 2 bases, J lost 7 bases, and 20 bases stayed unmatched. DNA for the CDR3: TGTGCCAGCAGCGTGACCCAGGGACTAGCGGCTAGTGTGAGGGGTAATGAGCAGTTCTTC. This codes for CASSVTQGLAASVRGNEQFF.

The chain couples TRBV11-2 to TRBJ1-2, with D uncertain. V gave up 5 bases and J gave up 3 bases, with 16 bases separating them. This CDR3 contains 15 residues. Germline V gives CDR1 SGHAT, CDR2 FQNNGV. CDR3 region: CASSPGSANHYGYTF. For the CDR3, the DNA is TGTGCCAGCAGCCCGGGCTCCGCTAACCACTATGGCTACACCTTC.

The genes are TRBV5-4 and TRBJ2-2; D is unresolved. This CDR3 region has 14 residues. V gave up 1 base and J gave up 5 bases, with 9 bases separating them. The germline V gene has CDR1 SGHNT and CDR2 YYREEE (reference sequence). The CDR3 nucleotides read TGTGCCAGCAGCTTGTTGGGCGAAACCGGGGAGCTGTTTTTT. As protein: CASSLLGETGELFF.

By sample fraction, this clonotype is medium-sized. V and J are TRBV20-1 and TRBJ1-2; 8 positions agree with TRBD1. This CDR3 region has 14 residues. The V gene's germline CDR1 is DFQATT and CDR2 SNEGSKA (reference sequence). Unmatched junction bases numbered 5, after V lost 1 base and J lost 4 bases. The CDR3: CSARGSTGGYGYTF. DNA of the CDR3: TGCAGTGCTAGAGGATCTACAGGGGGCTATGGCTACACCTTC.

This clonotype was detected many times. J is TRBJ2-2 and V is TRBV4-3; weak D call: TRBD1 (6 bases). The CDR3 is 14 amino acids. V lost 0 bases and J lost 7, with 9 bases in between. Germline CDR1 is LGHNA and CDR2 is YSLEER. This CDR3 reads CASSQERTVGELFF. DNA for the CDR3: TGCGCCAGCAGCCAAGAGCGGACAGTCGGGGAGCTGTTTTTT.

The sample holds many counts of this clonotype. The chain recombines TRBV6-5 with TRBJ1-1; D may be TRBD1 (5 bases). The CDR3 is 16 amino acids. Per germline, CDR1 MNHEY and CDR2 SVGAGI. V shed 0 bases and J shed 1 base, with 12 bases lying between them. The CDR3 region is CASSYSWGSPNTEAFF. CDR3 in DNA: TGTGCCAGCAGTTACTCGTGGGGGTCGCCGAACACTGAAGCTTTCTTT.

This clonotype ranks as medium-sized (0.01 to 0.1%). This sequence joins TRBV10-3 and TRBJ2-2, with no clear D. Germline CDR1 reads ENHRY; CDR2 reads SYGVKD. The CDR3 contains 13 residues. The V end lost 6 bases, the J end lost 0 bases, and 5 bases lay between the germline ends. The CDR3 is CAIRKANTGELFF. The CDR3 DNA reads as TGTGCCATCAGGAAGGCGAACACCGGGGAGCTGTTTTTT.

This clonotype counts as medium-sized. The chain recombines TRBV20-1 with TRBJ2-5; 7 bases match TRBD1. Germline CDR1 is DFQATT and CDR2 is SNEGSKA (reference sequence). The CDR3 sequence is 13 residues long. With 5 bases clipped from V and 2 bases from J, the junction kept 5 bases outside the gene matches. As DNA, the CDR3 is TGCAGTGCTCCGGACAGGCTTCAAGAGACCCAGTACTTC. As protein: CSAPDRLQETQYF.

This clonotype ranks as medium-sized (0.01 to 0.1%). This rearrangement joins TRBV28 to TRBJ2-7; possibly TRBD1 or TRBD2 for D (5 bases each). In germline, CDR1 is MDHEN, CDR2 SYDVKM. Trimming pared 5 bases from V and 7 bases from J, leaving 21 bases between. This CDR3 has 15 residues. CDR3 nucleotide sequence: TGTGCCAGCAGTCCACCGGGACGGACCCGATTTGAGCAGTACTTC. Translated, it gives CASSPPGRTRFEQYF. The whole variable domain, filled in from reference TRBV28 and TRBJ2-7, reads DVKVTQSSRYLVKRTGEKVFLECVQDMDHENMFWYRQDPGLGLRLIYFSYDVKMKEKGDIPEGYSVSREKKERFSLILESASTNQTSMYLCASSPPGRTRFEQYFGPGTRLTVT.

This clonotype is medium-sized. The chain combines TRBV12-3 or TRBV12-4 with TRBJ2-4; the match to TRBD2 covers 8 bases. The CDR3 length is 15 residues. Trimming at V came to 6 bases and at J to 0 bases, leaving 4 bases not matched to a gene. DNA for the CDR3: TGTGCCAGCAGCCGCCTAGCGGGAGCCAAAAACATTCAGTACTTC. This codes for CASSRLAGAKNIQYF.

This clonotype is classed as medium-sized. The V call is TRBV4-1, the J call TRBJ2-2; a possible D gene is TRBD2 (7 bases). Germline values: CDR1 MGHRA, CDR2 YSYEKL. This CDR3 region has 15 residues. Between the trimmed V and J ends, which lost 3 bases and 7 bases, there was a span of 15 bases. The CDR3 is CASSQGGLLGGELFF. In DNA form, the CDR3 reads TGCGCCAGCAGCCAGGGGGGGCTACTGGGCGGGGAGCTGTTTTTT.

This clonotype is medium-sized within its sample. The chain couples TRBV30 to TRBJ2-5; D remains unclear. V was clipped by 2 bases and J by 5 bases, with 6 bases between them. The CDR3 runs 11 residues. Germline values: CDR1 GTSNPN, CDR2 SVGIG (reference sequence). In nucleotides, the CDR3 is TGTGCCTGGAGTCCCGGGGAGACCCAGTACTTC. Protein: CAWSPGETQYF.

This clonotype has a single count. The chain has TRBV6-2 or TRBV6-3 and TRBJ2-5, with 7 bases aligning to TRBD2. CDR1 and CDR2 from the germline V gene are MNHEY and SVGEGT. The CDR3 has 13 amino acids. Germline trimming cut 6 bases from V and 8 bases from J; bases unmatched to any gene: 9. CDR3 bases: TGTGCCAGCAGGAGAGGGACTACTAATACCCAGTACTTC. It is translated as CASRRGTTNTQYF.

This clonotype qualifies as medium-sized. The gene calls are TRBV5-1 and TRBJ2-7; maybe TRBD2 (5 bases). CDR1 SGHRS and CDR2 YFSETQ come from the germline V gene. Trimming took off 0 bases at V and 9 bases at J, with 16 bases between the two ends. This CDR3 has 14 amino acids. The CDR3 sequence is CASSLGPLEGWQYF. Here the CDR3 DNA reads TGCGCCAGCAGCTTGGGGCCCCTTGAGGGATGGCAGTACTTC.